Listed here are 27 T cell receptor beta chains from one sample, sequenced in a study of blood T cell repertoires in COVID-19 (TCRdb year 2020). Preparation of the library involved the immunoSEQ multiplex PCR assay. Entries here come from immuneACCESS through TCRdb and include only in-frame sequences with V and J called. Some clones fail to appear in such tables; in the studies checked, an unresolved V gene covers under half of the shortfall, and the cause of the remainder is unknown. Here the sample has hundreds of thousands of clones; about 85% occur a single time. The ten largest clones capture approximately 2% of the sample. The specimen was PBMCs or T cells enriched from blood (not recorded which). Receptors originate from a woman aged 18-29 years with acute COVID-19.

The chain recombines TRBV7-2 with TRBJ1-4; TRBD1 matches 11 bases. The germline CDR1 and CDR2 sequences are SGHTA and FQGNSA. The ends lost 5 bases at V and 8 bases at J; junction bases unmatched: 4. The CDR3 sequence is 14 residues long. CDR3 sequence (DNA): TGTGCCAGCAGCCAGGACAGGGGGCGAGAAAAACTGTTTTTT. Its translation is CASSQDRGREKLFF.

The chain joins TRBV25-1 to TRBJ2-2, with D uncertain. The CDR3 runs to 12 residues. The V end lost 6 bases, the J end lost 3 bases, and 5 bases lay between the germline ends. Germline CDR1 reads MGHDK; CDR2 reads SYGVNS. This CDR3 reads CASRQDTGELFF. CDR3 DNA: TGTGCCAGCAGACAAGACACCGGGGAGCTGTTTTTT.

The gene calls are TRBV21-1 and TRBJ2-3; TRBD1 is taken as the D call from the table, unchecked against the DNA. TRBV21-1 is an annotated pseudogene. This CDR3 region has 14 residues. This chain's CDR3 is CASPGQGFTDTQYF. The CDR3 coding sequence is TGTGCCAGTCCGGGACAGGGGTTTACAGATACGCAGTATTTT.

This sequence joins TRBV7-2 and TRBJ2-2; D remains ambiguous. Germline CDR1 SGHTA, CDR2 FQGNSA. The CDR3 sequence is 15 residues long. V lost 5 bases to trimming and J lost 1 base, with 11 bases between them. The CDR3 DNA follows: TGTGCCAGCAGCACCTCTTACATGAACACCGGGGAGCTGTTTTTT. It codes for CASSTSYMNTGELFF.

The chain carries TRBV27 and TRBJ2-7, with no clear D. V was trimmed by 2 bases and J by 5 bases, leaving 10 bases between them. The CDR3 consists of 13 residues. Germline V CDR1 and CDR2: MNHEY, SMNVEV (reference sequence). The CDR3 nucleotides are TGTGCCAGCAGTTTAAATGTAGTCCACGAGCAGTACTTC. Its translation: CASSLNVVHEQYF.

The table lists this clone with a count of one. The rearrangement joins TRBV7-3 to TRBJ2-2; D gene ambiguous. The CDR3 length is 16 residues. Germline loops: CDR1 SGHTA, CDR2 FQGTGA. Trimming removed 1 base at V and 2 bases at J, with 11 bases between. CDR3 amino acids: CASSLIRSVNTGELFF. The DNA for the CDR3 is TGTGCCAGCAGCTTAATCCGGTCCGTTAACACCGGGGAGCTGTTTTTT. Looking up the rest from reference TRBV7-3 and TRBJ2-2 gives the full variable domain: GAGVSQTPSNKVTEKGKYVELRCDPISGHTALYWYRQSLGQGPEFLIYFQGTGAADDSGLPNDRFFAVRPEGSVSTLKIQRTERGDSAVYLCASSLIRSVNTGELFFGEGSRLTVL.

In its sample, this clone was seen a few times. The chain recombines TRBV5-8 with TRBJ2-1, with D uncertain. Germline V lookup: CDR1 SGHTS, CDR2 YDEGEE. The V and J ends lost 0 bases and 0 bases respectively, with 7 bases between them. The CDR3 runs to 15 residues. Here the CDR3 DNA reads TGTGCCAGCAGCTTGGCTCTCAGCTCCTACAATGAGCAGTTCTTC. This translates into CASSLALSSYNEQFF.

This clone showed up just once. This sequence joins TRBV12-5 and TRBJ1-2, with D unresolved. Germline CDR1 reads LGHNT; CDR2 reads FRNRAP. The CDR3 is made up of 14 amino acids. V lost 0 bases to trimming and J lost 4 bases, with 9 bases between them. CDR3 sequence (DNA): TGTGCTAGTGGTTTGGTTGGAACAGCCTATGGCTACACCTTC. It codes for CASGLVGTAYGYTF. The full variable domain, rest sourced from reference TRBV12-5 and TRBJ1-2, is DARVTQTPRHKVTEMGQEVTMRCQPILGHNTVFWYRQTMMQGLELLAYFRNRAPLDDSGMPKDRFSAEMPDATLATLKIQPSEPRDSAVYFCASGLVGTAYGYTFGSGTRLTVV.

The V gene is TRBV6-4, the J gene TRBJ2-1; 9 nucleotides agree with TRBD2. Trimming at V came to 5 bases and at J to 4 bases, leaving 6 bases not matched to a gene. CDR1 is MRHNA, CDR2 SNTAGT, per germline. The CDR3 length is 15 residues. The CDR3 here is CASSSSGRRYNEQFF. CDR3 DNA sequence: TGTGCCAGCAGTAGTAGCGGGAGACGATACAATGAGCAGTTCTTC.

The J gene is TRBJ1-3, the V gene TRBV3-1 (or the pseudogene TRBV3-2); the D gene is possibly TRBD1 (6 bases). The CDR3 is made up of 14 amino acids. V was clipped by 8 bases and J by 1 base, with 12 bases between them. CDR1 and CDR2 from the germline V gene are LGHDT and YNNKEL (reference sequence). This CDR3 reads CASAPQGSGNTIYF. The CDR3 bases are TGTGCCAGCGCCCCGCAGGGGTCTGGAAACACCATATATTTT.

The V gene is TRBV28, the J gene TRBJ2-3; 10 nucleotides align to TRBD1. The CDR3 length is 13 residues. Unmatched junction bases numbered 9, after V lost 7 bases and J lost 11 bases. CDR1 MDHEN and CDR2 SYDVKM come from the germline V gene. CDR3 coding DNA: TGTGCCAGCATCGGGGGGACAGGGGTAGGGCAGTATTTT. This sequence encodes CASIGGTGVGQYF.

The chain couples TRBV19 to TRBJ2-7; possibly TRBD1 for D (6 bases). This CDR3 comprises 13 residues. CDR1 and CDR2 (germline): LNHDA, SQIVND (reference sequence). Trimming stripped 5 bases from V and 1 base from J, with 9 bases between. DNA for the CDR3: TGTGCCAGTAGTTCGGGACATTCCTACGAGCAGTACTTC. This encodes CASSSGHSYEQYF.

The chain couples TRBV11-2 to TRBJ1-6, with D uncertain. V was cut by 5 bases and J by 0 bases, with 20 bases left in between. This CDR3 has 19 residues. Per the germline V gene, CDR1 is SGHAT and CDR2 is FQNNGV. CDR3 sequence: CASSALSEALSSYNSPLHF. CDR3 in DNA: TGTGCCAGCAGCGCCCTGTCCGAGGCACTGAGCTCCTATAATTCACCCCTCCACTTT.

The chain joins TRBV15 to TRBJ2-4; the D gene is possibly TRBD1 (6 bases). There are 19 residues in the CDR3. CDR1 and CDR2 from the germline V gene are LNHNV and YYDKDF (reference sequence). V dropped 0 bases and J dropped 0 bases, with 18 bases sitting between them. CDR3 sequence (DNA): TGTGCCACCAGCAGAGAGGGGGCCATTATTCCCCTAGCCAAAAACATTCAGTACTTC. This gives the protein CATSREGAIIPLAKNIQYF.

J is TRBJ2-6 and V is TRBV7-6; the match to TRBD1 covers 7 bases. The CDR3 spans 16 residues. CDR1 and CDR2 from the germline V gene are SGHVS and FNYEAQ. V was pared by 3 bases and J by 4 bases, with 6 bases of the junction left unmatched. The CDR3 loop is CASSLRQGVGANVLTF. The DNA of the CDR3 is TGTGCCAGCAGCTTGCGACAGGGCGTGGGGGCCAACGTCCTGACTTTC.

The CDR3 region has the DNA TGCAGCGGGCAACAGGGGCTAGAGACCCAGTACTTC. Amino acid sequence: CSGQQGLETQYF. The J gene is TRBJ2-5, the V gene TRBV29-1; 7 bases fit TRBD1. The CDR3 is 12 residues long. With 7 bases clipped from V and 4 bases from J, the junction kept 6 bases outside the gene matches. The germline V gene encodes CDR1 SQVTM and CDR2 ANQGSEA.

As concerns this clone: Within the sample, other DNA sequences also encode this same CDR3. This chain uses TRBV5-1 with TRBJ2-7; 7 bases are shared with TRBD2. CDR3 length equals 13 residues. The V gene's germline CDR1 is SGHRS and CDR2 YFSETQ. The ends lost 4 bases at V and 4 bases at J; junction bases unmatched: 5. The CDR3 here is CASSPGLVYEQYF. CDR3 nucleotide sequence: TGCGCCAGCAGCCCCGGACTAGTTTACGAGCAGTACTTC.

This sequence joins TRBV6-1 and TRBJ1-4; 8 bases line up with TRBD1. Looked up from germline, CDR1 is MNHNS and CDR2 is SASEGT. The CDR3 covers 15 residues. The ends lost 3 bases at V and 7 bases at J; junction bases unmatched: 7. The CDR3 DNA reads TGTGCCAGCAGTGATGGACAGGGAGTTTTTGAAAAACTGTTTTTT. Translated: CASSDGQGVFEKLFF.

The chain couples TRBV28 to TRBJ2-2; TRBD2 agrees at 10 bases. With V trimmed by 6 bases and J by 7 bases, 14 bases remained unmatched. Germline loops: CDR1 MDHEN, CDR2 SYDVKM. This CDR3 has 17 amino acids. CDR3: CASRQRSSGRPGGELFF. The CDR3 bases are TGTGCCAGCAGACAACGATCTAGCGGGAGACCTGGCGGGGAGCTGTTTTTT.

The CDR3 DNA is TGTGCCAGCAGCCAGACTAGCGGGAGAAGAAATGAGCAGTTCTTC. Its protein product is CASSQTSGRRNEQFF. V and J are TRBV9 and TRBJ2-1; 12 bases are a match to TRBD2. This CDR3 spans 15 amino acids. V was clipped by 4 bases and J by 7 bases; unmatched bases: 6. CDR1 SGDLS and CDR2 YYNGEE come from the germline V gene. The full variable domain, with the rest looked up from reference TRBV9 and TRBJ2-1, is DSGVTQTPKHLITATGQRVTLRCSPRSGDLSVYWYQQSLDQGLQFLIQYYNGEERAKGNILERFSAQQFPDLHSELNLSSLELGDSALYFCASSQTSGRRNEQFFGPGTRLTVL.

The chain's CDR3 is CASSEAGSSGNTIYF. The CDR3, as DNA: TGTGCCAGCAGTGAGGCGGGCAGCTCTGGAAACACCATATATTTT. This rearrangement joins TRBV2 to TRBJ1-3; D remains unclear. Germline CDR1 is SNHLY and CDR2 is FYNNEI. CDR3 size: 15 residues. The V end was cut by 3 bases, the J end by 0 bases, with 9 bases between.

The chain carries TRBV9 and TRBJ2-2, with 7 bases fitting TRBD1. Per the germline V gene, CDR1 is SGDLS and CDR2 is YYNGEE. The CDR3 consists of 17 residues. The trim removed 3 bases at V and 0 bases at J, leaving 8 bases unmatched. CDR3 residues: CASSARAGTANTGELFF. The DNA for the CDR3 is TGTGCCAGCAGCGCTAGAGCCGGGACAGCGAACACCGGGGAGCTGTTTTTT.

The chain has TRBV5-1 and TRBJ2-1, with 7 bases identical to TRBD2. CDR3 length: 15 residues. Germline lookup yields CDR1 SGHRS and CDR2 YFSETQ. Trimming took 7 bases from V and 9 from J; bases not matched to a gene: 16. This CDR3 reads CASELDAGPGGEQFF. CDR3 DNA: TGCGCCAGCGAGCTTGACGCGGGACCGGGGGGTGAGCAGTTCTTC.

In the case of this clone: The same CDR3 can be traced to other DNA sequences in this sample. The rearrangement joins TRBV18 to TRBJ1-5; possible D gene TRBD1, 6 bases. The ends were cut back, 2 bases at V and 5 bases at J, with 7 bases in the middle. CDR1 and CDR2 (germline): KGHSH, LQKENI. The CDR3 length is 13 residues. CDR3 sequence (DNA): TGTGCCAGCTCACCAGGGGGCGATCAGCCCCAGCATTTT. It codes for CASSPGGDQPQHF.

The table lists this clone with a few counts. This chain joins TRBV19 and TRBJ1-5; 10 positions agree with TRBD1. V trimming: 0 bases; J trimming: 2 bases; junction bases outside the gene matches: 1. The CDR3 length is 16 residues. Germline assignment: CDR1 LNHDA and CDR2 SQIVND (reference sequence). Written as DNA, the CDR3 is TGTGCCAGTAGTATAGATGGGACAGGGGGCAATCAGCCCCAGCATTTT. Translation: CASSIDGTGGNQPQHF.

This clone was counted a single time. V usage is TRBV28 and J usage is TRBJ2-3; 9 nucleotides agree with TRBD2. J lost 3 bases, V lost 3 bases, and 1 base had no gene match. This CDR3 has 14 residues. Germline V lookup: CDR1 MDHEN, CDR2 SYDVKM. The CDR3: CASSFSGRTDTQYF. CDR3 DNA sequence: TGTGCCAGCAGTTTTAGCGGGAGAACAGATACGCAGTATTTT.

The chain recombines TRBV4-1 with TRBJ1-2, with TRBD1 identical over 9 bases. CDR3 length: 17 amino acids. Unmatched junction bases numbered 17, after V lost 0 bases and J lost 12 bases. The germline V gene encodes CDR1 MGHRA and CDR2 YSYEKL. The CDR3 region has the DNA TGCGCCAGCAGCCAAGAATCTTTTACAGGGGGCGCGGTCGGCCACACCTTC. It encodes CASSQESFTGGAVGHTF.